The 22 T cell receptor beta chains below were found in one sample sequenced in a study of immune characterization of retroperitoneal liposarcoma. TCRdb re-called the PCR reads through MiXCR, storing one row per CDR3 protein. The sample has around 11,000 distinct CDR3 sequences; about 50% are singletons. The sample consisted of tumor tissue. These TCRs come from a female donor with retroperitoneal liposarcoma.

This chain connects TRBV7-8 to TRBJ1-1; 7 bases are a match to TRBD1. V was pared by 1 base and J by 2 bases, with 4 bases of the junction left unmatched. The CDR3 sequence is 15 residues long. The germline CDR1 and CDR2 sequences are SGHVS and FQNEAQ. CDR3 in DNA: TGTGCCAGCAGCTTAGGGGGGACAGCAAACACTGAAGCTTTCTTT. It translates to CASSLGGTANTEAFF.

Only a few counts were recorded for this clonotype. The CDR3 loop reads CASRALPGAFRSGANVLTF. The CDR3 DNA reads TGTGCCAGCAGAGCCCTCCCTGGGGCGTTTCGATCTGGGGCCAACGTCCTGACTTTC. The rearrangement uses TRBV12-3 or TRBV12-4 and TRBJ2-6; maybe TRBD1 (5 bases). Trimming pared 6 bases from V and 1 base from J, leaving 22 bases between. This CDR3 comprises 19 residues.

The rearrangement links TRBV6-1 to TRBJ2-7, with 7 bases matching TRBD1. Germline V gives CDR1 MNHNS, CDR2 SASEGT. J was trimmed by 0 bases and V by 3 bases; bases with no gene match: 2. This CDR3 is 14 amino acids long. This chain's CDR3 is CASSEGDSSYEQYF. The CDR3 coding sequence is TGTGCCAGCAGTGAGGGGGACAGCTCCTACGAGCAGTACTTC.

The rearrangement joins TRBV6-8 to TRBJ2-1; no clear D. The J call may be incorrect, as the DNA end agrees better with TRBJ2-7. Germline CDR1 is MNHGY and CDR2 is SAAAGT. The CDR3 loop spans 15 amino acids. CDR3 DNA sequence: TGTGCCAGCAGTGGAGTTGGGTCCTATCCCCGCGAGCAGTACTTC. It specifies CASSGVGSYPREQYF.

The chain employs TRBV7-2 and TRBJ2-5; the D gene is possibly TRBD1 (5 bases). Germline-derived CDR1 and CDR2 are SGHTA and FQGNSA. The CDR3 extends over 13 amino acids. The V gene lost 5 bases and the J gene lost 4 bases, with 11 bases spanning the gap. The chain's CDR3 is CASSPNRGETQYF. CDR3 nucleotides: TGTGCCAGCAGCCCCAATAGGGGAGAGACCCAGTACTTC.

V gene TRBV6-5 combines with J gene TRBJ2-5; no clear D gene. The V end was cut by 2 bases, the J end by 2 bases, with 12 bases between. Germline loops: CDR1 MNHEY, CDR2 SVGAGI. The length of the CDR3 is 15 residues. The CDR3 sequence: CASSYGAQLQETQYF. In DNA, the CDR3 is TGTGCCAGCAGTTACGGAGCACAGCTTCAAGAGACCCAGTACTTC.

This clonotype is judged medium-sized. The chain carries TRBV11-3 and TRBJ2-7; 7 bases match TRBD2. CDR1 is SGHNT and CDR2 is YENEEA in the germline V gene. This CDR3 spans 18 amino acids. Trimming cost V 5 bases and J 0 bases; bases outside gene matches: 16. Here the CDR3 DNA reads TGTGCCAGCAGCCCCGGGGCGGGAGAAGGGACCTTCTCCTACGAGCAGTACTTC. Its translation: CASSPGAGEGTFSYEQYF.

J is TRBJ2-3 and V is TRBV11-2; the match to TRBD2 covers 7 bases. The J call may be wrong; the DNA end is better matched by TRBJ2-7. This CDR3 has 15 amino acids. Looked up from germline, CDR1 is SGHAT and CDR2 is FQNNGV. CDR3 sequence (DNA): TGTGCCAGCAGCTTAGTATTAGGACTAGTCGATGAGCAGTACTTC. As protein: CASSLVLGLVDEQYF.

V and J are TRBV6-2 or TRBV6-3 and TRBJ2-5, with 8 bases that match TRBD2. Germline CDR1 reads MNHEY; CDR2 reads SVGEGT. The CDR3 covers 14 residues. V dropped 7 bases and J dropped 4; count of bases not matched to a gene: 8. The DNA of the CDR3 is TGTGCCAGCACCCGGGGGGGAGGGGCAGAGACCCAGTACTTC. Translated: CASTRGGGAETQYF.

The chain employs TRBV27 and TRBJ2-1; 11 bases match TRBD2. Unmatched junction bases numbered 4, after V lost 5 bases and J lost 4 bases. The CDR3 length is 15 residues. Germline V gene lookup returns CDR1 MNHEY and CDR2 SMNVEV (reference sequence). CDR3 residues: CASSPGLADYNEQFF. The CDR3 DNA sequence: TGTGCCAGCAGTCCGGGACTAGCGGATTACAATGAGCAGTTCTTC.

CDR3 residues: CASSLGRATGELFF. Here the CDR3 DNA reads TGTGCCAGCAGCCTGGGGAGGGCCACCGGGGAGCTGTTTTTT. This chain connects TRBV6-6 to TRBJ2-2, with TRBD2 matching 7 bases. Germline V gene lookup returns CDR1 MNHNY and CDR2 SVGAGI (reference sequence). The trim removed 6 bases at V and 4 bases at J, leaving 5 bases unmatched. The CDR3 is made up of 14 amino acids.

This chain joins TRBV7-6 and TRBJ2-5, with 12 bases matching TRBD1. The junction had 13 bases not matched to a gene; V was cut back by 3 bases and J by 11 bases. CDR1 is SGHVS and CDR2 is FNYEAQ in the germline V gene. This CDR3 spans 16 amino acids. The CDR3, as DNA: TGTGCCAGCAGCTTGGAACCGGGACAGGGGGCTTTTGAGCAGTACTTC. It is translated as CASSLEPGQGAFEQYF.

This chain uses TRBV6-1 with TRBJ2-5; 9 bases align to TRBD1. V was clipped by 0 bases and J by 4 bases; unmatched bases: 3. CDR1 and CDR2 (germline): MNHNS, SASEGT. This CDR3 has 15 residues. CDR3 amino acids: CASSEAETGGETQYF. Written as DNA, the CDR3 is TGTGCCAGCAGTGAAGCGGAGACAGGGGGAGAGACCCAGTACTTC.

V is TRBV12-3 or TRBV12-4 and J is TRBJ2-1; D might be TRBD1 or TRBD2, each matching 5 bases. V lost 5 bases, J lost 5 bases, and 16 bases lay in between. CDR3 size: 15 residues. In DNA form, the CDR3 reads TGTGCCAGCAGTCCCGGTTCGGGACCTGACAATGAGCAGTTCTTC. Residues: CASSPGSGPDNEQFF.

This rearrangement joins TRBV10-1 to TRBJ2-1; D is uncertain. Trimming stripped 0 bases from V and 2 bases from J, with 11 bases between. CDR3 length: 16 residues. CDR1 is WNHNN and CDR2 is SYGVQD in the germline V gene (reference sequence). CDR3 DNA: TGCGCCAGCAGTGAGTCGTCGGACGCCACCTACAATGAGCAGTTCTTC. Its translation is CASSESSDATYNEQFF.

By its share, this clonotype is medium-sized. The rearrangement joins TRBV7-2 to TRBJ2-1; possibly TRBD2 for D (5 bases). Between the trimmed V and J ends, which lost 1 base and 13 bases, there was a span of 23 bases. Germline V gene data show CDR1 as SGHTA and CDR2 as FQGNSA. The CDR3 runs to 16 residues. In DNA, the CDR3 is TGTGCCAGCAGCTTAGAGAGCGTAGTGGTCTGGGAGACCCAGTTCTTC. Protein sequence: CASSLESVVVWETQFF.

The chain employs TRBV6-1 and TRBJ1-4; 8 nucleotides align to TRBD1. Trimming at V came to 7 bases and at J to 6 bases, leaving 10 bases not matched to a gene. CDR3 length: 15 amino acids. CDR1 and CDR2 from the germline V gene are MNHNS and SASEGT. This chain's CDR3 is CASNGAGGGYEKLFF. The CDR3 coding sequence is TGTGCCAGCAACGGAGCAGGGGGCGGGTATGAAAAACTGTTTTTT.

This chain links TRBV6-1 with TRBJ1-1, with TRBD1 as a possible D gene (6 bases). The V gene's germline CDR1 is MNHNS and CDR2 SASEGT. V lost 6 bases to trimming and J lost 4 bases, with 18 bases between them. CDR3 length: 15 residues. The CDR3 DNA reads TGTGCCAGCAGCTATGGGGGAGGAGGGGGCACTGAAGCTTTCTTT. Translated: CASSYGGGGGTEAFF.

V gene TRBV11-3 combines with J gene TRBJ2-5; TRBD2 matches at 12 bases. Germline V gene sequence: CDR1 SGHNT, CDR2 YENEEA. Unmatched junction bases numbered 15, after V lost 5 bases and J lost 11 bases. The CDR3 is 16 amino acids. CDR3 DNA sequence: TGTGCCAGCAGCCCTCCTAGCGGGAGGGCCAGAAATGAGCAGTACTTC. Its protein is CASSPPSGRARNEQYF.

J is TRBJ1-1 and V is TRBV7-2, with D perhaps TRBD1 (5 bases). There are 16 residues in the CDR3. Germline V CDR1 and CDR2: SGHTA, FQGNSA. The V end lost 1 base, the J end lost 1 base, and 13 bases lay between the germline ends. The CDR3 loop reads CASSLEFARENTEAFF. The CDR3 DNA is TGTGCCAGCAGCTTAGAATTTGCCAGGGAGAACACTGAAGCTTTCTTT.

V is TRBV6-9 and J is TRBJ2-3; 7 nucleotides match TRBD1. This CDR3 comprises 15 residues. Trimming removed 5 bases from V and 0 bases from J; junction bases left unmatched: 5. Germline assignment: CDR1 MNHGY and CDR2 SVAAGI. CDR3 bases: TGTGCCAGCAGTATACAGGGGCTCAGCACAGATACGCAGTATTTT. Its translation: CASSIQGLSTDTQYF.

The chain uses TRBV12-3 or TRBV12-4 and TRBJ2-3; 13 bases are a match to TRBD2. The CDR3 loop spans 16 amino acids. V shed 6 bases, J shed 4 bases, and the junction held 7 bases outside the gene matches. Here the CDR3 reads CASSPLAGGRPDTQYF. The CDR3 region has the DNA TGTGCCAGCAGCCCACTAGCGGGGGGGCGGCCAGATACGCAGTATTTT.